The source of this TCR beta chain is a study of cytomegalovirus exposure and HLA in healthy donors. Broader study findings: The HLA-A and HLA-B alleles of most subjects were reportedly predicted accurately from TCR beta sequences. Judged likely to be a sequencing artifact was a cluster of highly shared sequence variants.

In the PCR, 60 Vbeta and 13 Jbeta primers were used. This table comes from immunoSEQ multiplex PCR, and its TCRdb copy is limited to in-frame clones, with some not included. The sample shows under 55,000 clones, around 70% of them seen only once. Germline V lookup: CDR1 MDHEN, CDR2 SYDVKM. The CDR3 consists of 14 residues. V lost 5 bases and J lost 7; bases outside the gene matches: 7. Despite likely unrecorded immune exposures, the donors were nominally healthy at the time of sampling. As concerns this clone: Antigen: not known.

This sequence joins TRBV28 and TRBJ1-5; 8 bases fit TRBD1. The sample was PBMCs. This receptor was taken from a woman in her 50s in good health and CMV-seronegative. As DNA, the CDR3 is TGTGCCAGCAGTGTACAGGGGGGTGTCCAGCCCCAGCATTTT. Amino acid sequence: CASSVQGGVQPQHF. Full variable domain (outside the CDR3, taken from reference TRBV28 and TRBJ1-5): DVKVTQSSRYLVKRTGEKVFLECVQDMDHENMFWYRQDPGLGLRLIYFSYDVKMKEKGDIPEGYSVSREKKERFSLILESASTNQTSMYLCASSVQGGVQPQHFGDGTRLSIL.